Below are 27 T cell receptor beta chains sequenced from a single sample in a study of blood T cell repertoires in COVID-19. The assay was immunoSEQ multiplex PCR, and TCRdb's table has in-frame clones only and misses some. This table has over 150,000 clones, 85% appearing once. Sample: peripheral blood. The receptors shown here come from a woman in her sixties with COVID-19, enrolled during active disease.

The rearrangement joins TRBV5-5 to TRBJ1-6; 7 bases agree with TRBD1. CDR1 is SGHKS and CDR2 is YYEKEE in the germline V gene (reference sequence). The length of the CDR3 is 16 residues. V dropped 5 bases and J dropped 1; count of bases not matched to a gene: 6. In DNA form, the CDR3 reads TGTGCCAGCAGAACACAGGGGACGTCCTATAATTCACCCCTCCACTTT. Translated, it gives CASRTQGTSYNSPLHF.

The rearrangement uses TRBV28 and TRBJ1-6, with TRBD1 identical over 11 bases. The V and J ends lost 6 bases and 6 bases, in that order; junction bases with no gene match: 1. Germline CDR1 and CDR2: MDHEN and SYDVKM. This CDR3 contains 14 residues. Written as DNA, the CDR3 is TGTGCCAGCAGCGGGACAGGGGGTAATTCACCCCTCCACTTT. Amino acid sequence: CASSGTGGNSPLHF.

This rearrangement joins TRBV7-7 to TRBJ2-1, with D possibly TRBD2 on 6 matching bases. CDR3 length: 15 residues. The germline V gene has CDR1 SSHAT and CDR2 FNYEAQ (reference sequence). Trimming left V 4 bases short and J 5 bases short, with 15 bases between. This CDR3 is CASSSGGTRNNEQFF. Here the CDR3 DNA reads TGTGCCAGCAGCTCCGGAGGGACTCGAAACAATGAGCAGTTCTTC.

This clone was seen just once. V and J are TRBV11-3 and TRBJ2-3, with D possibly TRBD1 on 6 matching bases. V gave up 5 bases and J gave up 4 bases, with 10 bases separating them. The CDR3 runs to 13 residues. CDR1 is SGHNT and CDR2 is YENEEA in the germline V gene. CDR3 sequence: CASSLQGPDTQYF. In DNA, the CDR3 is TGTGCCAGCAGCCTCCAGGGGCCAGATACGCAGTATTTT. Complete variable domain (other parts from reference TRBV11-3 and TRBJ2-3): EAGVVQSPRYKIIEKKQPVAFWCNPISGHNTLYWYLQNLGQGPELLIRYENEEAVDDSQLPKDRFSAERLKGVDSTLKIQPAELGDSAVYLCASSLQGPDTQYFGPGTRLTVL.

The chain uses TRBV27 and TRBJ2-7, with a possible D match to TRBD2 (6 bases). Germline V lookup: CDR1 MNHEY, CDR2 SMNVEV (reference sequence). With 6 bases removed from V and 5 bases from J, the gap between germline ends came to 14 bases. The CDR3 covers 13 residues. The CDR3 nucleotides are TGTGCCAGCAGGTCAAGCGGGCGCAACGAGCAGTACTTC. Its protein product is CASRSSGRNEQYF.

CDR3 region: CAISESGTGDPYV. The CDR3 nucleotides read TGTGCCATCAGTGAGTCAGGCACAGGGGATCCGTACGTC. The chain carries TRBV10-3 and TRBJ2-7; 7 positions agree with TRBD1. The CDR3 length is 13 residues. Germline CDR1 is ENHRY and CDR2 is SYGVKD. The trim removed 0 bases at V and 12 bases at J, leaving 8 bases unmatched.

The chain joins TRBV18 to TRBJ2-5; TRBD2 is a possible D gene (5 bases). V lost 6 bases, J lost 3 bases, and 17 bases lay in between. In germline, CDR1 is KGHSH, CDR2 LQKENI. The CDR3 length is 15 residues. The CDR3 DNA follows: TGTGCCAGCTCCCAAATGCCCCCGAGGGAAGAGACCCAGTACTTC. Protein sequence: CASSQMPPREETQYF. Supplemented by reference TRBV18 and TRBJ2-5, the full variable domain reads NAGVMQNPRHLVRRRGQEARLRCSPMKGHSHVYWYRQLPEEGLKFMVYLQKENIIDESGMPKERFSAEFPKEGPSILRIQQVVRGDSAAYFCASSQMPPREETQYFGPGTRLLVL.

This chain links TRBV5-4 with TRBJ1-6, with TRBD1 as a possible D gene (6 bases). V was pared by 8 bases and J by 7 bases, with 19 bases between. Looked up from germline, CDR1 is SGHNT and CDR2 is YYREEE (reference sequence). The CDR3 spans 15 residues. The CDR3 region is CASHNTGLLNSPLHF. CDR3 nucleotides: TGTGCCAGTCATAATACAGGGCTACTAAATTCACCCCTCCACTTT.

V is TRBV6-5 and J is TRBJ1-5, with TRBD1 matching 8 bases. Germline V gene sequence: CDR1 MNHEY, CDR2 SVGAGI. Unmatched junction bases numbered 7, after V lost 5 bases and J lost 7 bases. The CDR3 has 14 residues. DNA for the CDR3: TGTGCCAGCAGTCAACAGGGGGGTGGACAGCCCCAGCATTTT. It encodes CASSQQGGGQPQHF.

J is TRBJ2-7 and V is TRBV16; TRBD1 aligns across 8 bases. This CDR3 is built from 13 residues. The germline gives CDR1 KGHSY, CDR2 FQNENV. Unmatched junction bases numbered 4, after V lost 4 bases and J lost 5 bases. CDR3 amino acids: CASSRDRGDEQYF. The CDR3 bases are TGTGCCAGCAGCCGTGACAGGGGTGACGAGCAGTACTTC.

The chain has TRBV23-1 and TRBJ2-7; 9 bases align to TRBD1. TRBV23-1 is flagged as an ORF with uncertain function. The CDR3 is 18 amino acids. The ends lost 6 bases at V and 7 bases at J; junction bases unmatched: 22. The CDR3 spells CASSQGAPRDRESREQYV. The CDR3 nucleotides are TGCGCCAGCAGCCAGGGGGCCCCACGGGACAGGGAGTCGAGGGAGCAGTACGTC.

The V and J genes are TRBV30 and TRBJ1-2; TRBD1 agrees at 7 bases. CDR1 is GTSNPN and CDR2 is SVGIG in the germline V gene (reference sequence). Trimming cost V 5 bases and J 6 bases; bases outside gene matches: 12. CDR3 length equals 14 residues. The CDR3 loop reads CAWDGTEPYNGYTF. DNA of the CDR3: TGTGCCTGGGATGGGACAGAACCCTATAATGGCTACACCTTC.

This clone was seen more than once but under ten times. The chain recombines TRBV19 with TRBJ1-1; D may be TRBD1 (6 bases). Trimming took off 8 bases at V and 5 bases at J, with 15 bases between the two ends. The CDR3 totals 13 residues. The germline CDR1 and CDR2 sequences are LNHDA and SQIVND (reference sequence). CDR3 in amino acids: CASSRQVMTEAFF. CDR3 bases: TGTGCCAGTTCCCGACAGGTTATGACTGAAGCTTTCTTT. The full variable domain, rest sourced from reference TRBV19 and TRBJ1-1, is DGGITQSPKYLFRKEGQNVTLSCEQNLNHDAMYWYRQDPGQGLRLIYYSQIVNDFQKGDIAEGYSVSREKKESFPLTVTSAQKNPTAFYLCASSRQVMTEAFFGQGTRLTVV.

The chain is built from TRBV29-1 and TRBJ1-1; 8 bases line up with TRBD1. Germline V lookup: CDR1 SQVTM, CDR2 ANQGSEA. With 4 bases clipped from V and 6 bases from J, the junction kept 13 bases outside the gene matches. This CDR3 has 15 residues. CDR3 DNA sequence: TGCAGCGTTGTCGACAGGGGTTACTTAACGCCTGAAGCTTTCTTT. Its protein is CSVVDRGYLTPEAFF.

This sequence joins TRBV9 and TRBJ2-3, with D possibly TRBD2 on 7 matching bases. V was cut by 4 bases and J by 7 bases, with 16 bases left in between. This CDR3 comprises 14 residues. Germline V CDR1 and CDR2: SGDLS, YYNGEE. The DNA of the CDR3 is TGTGCCAGCAGCAGGGCAGGGGAGGGAAATACGCAGTATTTT. Its protein product is CASSRAGEGNTQYF.

This clone came up a few times. The V call is TRBV10-2, the J call TRBJ1-5; 7 positions agree with TRBD1. Germline lookup yields CDR1 WSHSY and CDR2 SAAADI. Trimming removed 6 bases from V and 3 bases from J; junction bases left unmatched: 5. The CDR3 sequence is 14 residues long. Written as DNA, the CDR3 is TGCGCCAGCAGGGAAGGGGGCCTCAATCAGCCCCAGCATTTT. Its translation: CASREGGLNQPQHF.

CDR3 residues: CASSRGTANSNQPQHF. CDR3 sequence (DNA): TGTGCCAGCAGCCGGGGGACAGCGAATAGCAATCAGCCCCAGCATTTT. The chain combines TRBV7-8 with TRBJ1-5; 7 bases agree with TRBD1. Germline CDR1 is SGHVS and CDR2 is FQNEAQ. J gave up 0 bases and V 5 bases, and 7 bases lay outside the gene matches. The CDR3 runs to 16 residues.

V and J are TRBV29-1 and TRBJ1-1, with TRBD1 matching over 10 bases. In germline, CDR1 is SQVTM, CDR2 ANQGSEA. After removal of 1 base from V and 10 bases from J, the junction contained 3 bases not matched to a gene. The CDR3 is 12 residues long. The CDR3, as DNA: TGCAGCGTTGAAGCCAGGGACAGGGGAGCTTTCTTT. Its protein product is CSVEARDRGAFF.

The chain uses TRBV6-5 and TRBJ1-3; D is uncertain. The V gene lost 2 bases and the J gene lost 2 bases, with 4 bases spanning the gap. CDR3 length equals 13 residues. Germline V CDR1 and CDR2: MNHEY, SVGAGI. CDR3 sequence reads: CASSYTAGNTIYF. The CDR3 DNA reads TGTGCCAGCAGTTACACAGCTGGAAACACCATATATTTT.

This chain connects TRBV27 to TRBJ2-7; D might be TRBD1 (5 bases). V was cut by 5 bases and J by 1 base, with 15 bases left in between. CDR1 and CDR2 (germline): MNHEY, SMNVEV (reference sequence). The CDR3 has 15 residues. CDR3 residues: CASSPTRDRSYEQYF. CDR3 sequence (DNA): TGTGCCAGCAGTCCCACCCGTGACAGATCCTACGAGCAGTACTTC.

The table lists this clone with a few counts. The chain recombines TRBV21-1 with TRBJ1-1; TRBD1 is taken as the D call from the table, unchecked against the DNA. TRBV21-1 is assigned pseudogene status. The CDR3 spans 16 residues. The CDR3 reads CASSKVLTGLNTEAFF. CDR3 in DNA: TGTGCCAGCAGCAAAGTTCTGACAGGATTGAACACTGAAGCTTTCTTT.

The chain has TRBV5-4 and TRBJ1-2; a possible D gene is TRBD1 (6 bases). This CDR3 spans 16 amino acids. From germline, CDR1 is SGHNT and CDR2 YYREEE (reference sequence). Trimming took off 5 bases at V and 0 bases at J, with 17 bases between the two ends. Written as DNA, the CDR3 is TGTGCCAGCAGACAGGGTTTGGGGGCAACTAACTATGGCTACACCTTC. Translated: CASRQGLGATNYGYTF.

In its sample, this clone was seen once. The V gene is TRBV28, the J gene TRBJ1-4; no definite D call. This CDR3 is 12 amino acids long. The V end was cut by 5 bases, the J end by 7 bases, with 8 bases between. Germline CDR1 reads MDHEN; CDR2 reads SYDVKM. The CDR3 reads CASSSRGEKLFF. Here the CDR3 DNA reads TGTGCCAGCAGTAGTCGGGGTGAAAAACTGTTTTTT.

The chain is built from TRBV3-1 (or the pseudogene TRBV3-2) and TRBJ2-6, with D perhaps TRBD2 (5 bases). The germline V and J ends were trimmed by 4 bases and 1 base, with 14 bases remaining between them. The CDR3 loop spans 17 amino acids. The germline CDR1 and CDR2 sequences are LGHDT and YNNKEL (reference sequence). CDR3 nucleotide sequence: TGTGCCAGCAGCCGCCGGGTAGGAGGTTCTGGGGCCAACGTCCTGACTTTC. Translation: CASSRRVGGSGANVLTF.

The chain recombines TRBV6-6 with TRBJ1-3; 10 nucleotides align to TRBD1. The CDR3 totals 16 residues. Germline V gene lookup returns CDR1 MNHNY and CDR2 SVGAGI (reference sequence). J lost 3 bases, V lost 2 bases, and 4 bases had no gene match. CDR3 sequence reads: CASSYPGQGSGNTIYF. CDR3 DNA: TGTGCCAGCAGTTACCCGGGACAGGGGAGTGGAAACACCATATATTTT.

The chain recombines TRBV5-5 with TRBJ2-3, with 9 nucleotides matching TRBD2. J lost 3 bases, V lost 4 bases, and 6 bases had no gene match. This CDR3 comprises 15 residues. The germline gives CDR1 SGHKS, CDR2 YYEKEE (reference sequence). CDR3 sequence reads: CASSTRTSVTDTQYF. The CDR3 coding sequence is TGTGCCAGCAGCACTCGGACTAGCGTTACAGATACGCAGTATTTT.

V usage is TRBV18 and J usage is TRBJ2-1; 9 nucleotides align to TRBD1. The CDR3 length is 15 residues. The germline V gene has CDR1 KGHSH and CDR2 LQKENI. With 2 bases clipped from V and 8 bases from J, the junction kept 7 bases outside the gene matches. Here the CDR3 DNA reads TGTGCCAGCTCACCAAGCCGGGACAGGGTCCATGAGCAGTTCTTC. It encodes CASSPSRDRVHEQFF.